The entry below describes one T cell receptor (beta chain). There is no known antigen for this receptor. No much larger clonotype is one base removed from it; base qualities were not supplied. TCRbeta CDR3 regions were amplified from genomic DNA by means of the immunoSEQ Assay, a bias-controlled multiplex PCR. On the study's bioinformatics: The number of nucleated cells in each sample was estimated by amplification of reference gene primers within the assay. To quantify the absolute abundance of each unique TCRbeta CDR3 rearrangement, sequence reads were collapsed and filtered. For each sample, productive Simpson clonality was calculated as the square root of Simpson's diversity index over productive rearrangements. In TCRdb, the immuneACCESS table is reduced to in-frame sequences with V and J assigned. These tables do not hold every clone; where another copy was compared, an unresolved V gene accounts for under half, and the others remain unexplained. That table supplies the V and J calls and clone size; D and trimming were determined from the DNA. A total of approximately 99,000 clones appear in this sample, 70% to 90% of them only once. The ten largest clonotypes hold just over 2% of the sample.

The sample originates from a study of blood T cell repertoires in COVID-19 (dated by TCRdb to between 2020 and 2021). Describing the broader study: Samples from collaborators originated in the United States, Italy and Spain and spanned both the acute and convalescent phases of COVID-19. The prospective study material was composed of cDNA or gDNA derived from T cells, B-cell-depleted T cells, or PBMCs. The dataset comprised deeply sampled blood TCRbeta repertoires from subjects exposed to, actively infected with, or recovered from COVID-19. A freely available public database, intended as a resource for researchers studying the immune response to SARS-CoV-2, is where the repertoires were released. The samples were drawn from two sources: the first 160 participants of the ongoing ImmuneRACE study, and fewer than 1,500 subjects contributed by 6 global collaborators. The sample metadata nearly always contained a de-identified subject ID, COVID-19 status, age in years and sex. Where available, HLA class I and class II types were obtained from metadata supplied by the sample provider rather than from assay-based typing. What the study reported, not specific to this receptor: Clinical and demographic metadata were provided uncurated, with the amount varying by source and participant.

The CDR3 sequence holds 15 residues, the cysteine and phenylalanine included. CDR3 DNA is the only sequence kept; it has 45 bases, read in frame from the first base. As encoded in the germline V gene, CDR1 is ENHRY while CDR2 is SYGVKD. Relative to germline, V is missing 8 bases and J is missing 0 bases, with 7 bases of the junction outside any gene match. At one collaborating source in Seattle, patients were enrolled during active infection and were followed longitudinally through the course of disease. Each collaborating institution followed its own protocols to collect whole blood in K2EDTA tubes. For TCRbeta analysis, collaborator samples were shipped as frozen whole blood, as isolated PBMCs, or as DNA extracted from either sample type.

This receptor was taken from a man aged 50 to 59 with COVID-19, enrolled during active disease. The chain is encoded by TRBV10-3 joined to TRBJ2-1; 7 nucleotides in the junction match TRBD2. The sequencing input was peripheral blood. The nucleotide sequence is given as TGTGCCATCCACTCCGGGGGGAGCTCCTACAATGAGCAGTTCTTC. Translation gives CAIHSGGSSYNEQFF.